Listed below are T cell receptor beta chains from one sample, sequenced in a study of blood T cell repertoires in COVID-19. The data were produced by immunoSEQ multiplex PCR, yet TCRdb's version contains in-frame clones alone and is incomplete. In the table there are some 30,000 clones, around 83% of which are singletons. The source material was peripheral blood. The receptors stem from a human donor in a cohort sampled during active COVID-19. Both conserved end residues are part of each CDR3. The order of the fields is clone size, D gene, J gene, V gene, CDR3 protein, CDR3 DNA. A D gene is named only where the DNA matches it firmly. A clone size is listed for some rows: how often the clone was seen (once, few, many), or a class if it is expanded.

NA,NA,TRBJ1-3,TRBV3-1/TRBV3-2,CASSPERGFRSGNTIYF,TGTGCCAGCAGCCCCGAGCGCGGATTCCGGTCTGGAAACACCATATATTTT
NA,NA,TRBJ2-3,TRBV7-2,CASSLVPRRTDTQYF,TGTGCCAGCAGCTTAGTGCCCCGCAGGACAGATACGCAGTATTTT
NA,NA,TRBJ2-3,TRBV15,CATSRDWVLGTDTQYF,TGTGCCACCAGCAGAGATTGGGTGCTAGGCACAGATACGCAGTATTTT
NA,NA,TRBJ1-6,TRBV5-1,CASSLGQSINSPLHF,TGCGCCAGCAGCTTGGGACAGTCCATTAATTCACCCCTCCACTTT
NA,TRBD1,TRBJ2-1,TRBV5-1,CASSFTGDNSYNEQFF,TGCGCCAGCAGTTTTACAGGGGACAACTCCTACAATGAGCAGTTCTTC
NA,NA,TRBJ1-1,TRBV7-9,CASSLAQGKTEAFF,TGTGCCAGCAGCTTAGCTCAGGGGAAGACTGAAGCTTTCTTT
NA,TRBD1,TRBJ1-1,TRBV28,CASSGGGPGTEAFF,TGTGCCAGCAGTGGAGGGGGCCCGGGCACTGAAGCTTTCTTT
NA,NA,TRBJ1-1,TRBV2,CASNKQGSNTEAFF,TGTGCCAGCAACAAACAGGGTTCGAACACTGAAGCTTTCTTT
NA,NA,TRBJ2-7,TRBV25-1,CASARLAVQYF,TGTGCCAGCGCCCGGCTGGCGGTGCAGTACTTC
once,NA,TRBJ2-1,TRBV25-1,CASSEDGLAEYNEQFF,TGTGCCAGCAGTGAAGACGGTTTAGCGGAGTACAATGAGCAGTTCTTC
NA,TRBD2,TRBJ2-1,TRBV7-2,CASSLGGAGGLHEQFF,TGTGCCAGCAGCTTAGGCGGTGCGGGGGGGCTCCATGAGCAGTTCTTC
NA,NA,TRBJ2-3,TRBV7-2,CASSRNGDTDTQYF,TGTGCCAGCAGCAGAAACGGGGACACAGATACGCAGTATTTT
NA,NA,TRBJ1-3,TRBV18,CASSPPGGKSSGNTIYF,TGTGCCAGCTCACCACCGGGGGGGAAGAGCTCTGGAAACACCATATATTTT
NA,NA,TRBJ1-6,TRBV4-1,CASSQVSSPLHF,TGCGCCAGCAGCCAAGTCAGTTCACCCCTCCACTTT